The 20 T cell receptor beta chains reported below all come from one sample, sequenced in a study of blood T cell repertoires in COVID-19. The method was immunoSEQ multiplex PCR; TCRdb's version includes in-frame clones alone and lacks a portion of them. The sample lists around 130,000 clones; about 84% were seen once. The material sequenced was PBMCs or T cells enriched from blood (not recorded which). The source of these receptors is a young woman who had been exposed to COVID-19.

V usage is TRBV28 and J usage is TRBJ2-3, with a possible D match to TRBD2 (6 bases). The germline V gene encodes CDR1 MDHEN and CDR2 SYDVKM. This CDR3 is 14 amino acids long. The ends were cut back, 6 bases at V and 2 bases at J, with 12 bases in the middle. The CDR3 loop reads CASSFSGNTDTQYF. The CDR3, as DNA: TGTGCCAGCAGCTTTAGCGGTAACACAGATACGCAGTATTTT. The full variable domain, with the rest looked up from reference TRBV28 and TRBJ2-3, is DVKVTQSSRYLVKRTGEKVFLECVQDMDHENMFWYRQDPGLGLRLIYFSYDVKMKEKGDIPEGYSVSREKKERFSLILESASTNQTSMYLCASSFSGNTDTQYFGPGTRLTVL.

This clone was recorded many times. Here the CDR3 reads CASSMAWGGYGYTF. The DNA of the CDR3 is TGTGCCAGTAGTATGGCATGGGGAGGGTATGGCTACACCTTC. The chain couples TRBV19 to TRBJ1-2; D ambiguous. Trimming stripped 3 bases from V and 5 bases from J, with 13 bases between. In germline, CDR1 is LNHDA, CDR2 SQIVND (reference sequence). The CDR3 has 14 residues. The full variable domain, its missing parts supplied by reference TRBV19 and TRBJ1-2, is DGGITQSPKYLFRKEGQNVTLSCEQNLNHDAMYWYRQDPGQGLRLIYYSQIVNDFQKGDIAEGYSVSREKKESFPLTVTSAQKNPTAFYLCASSMAWGGYGYTFGSGTRLTVV.

The sample holds a few counts of this clone. The rearrangement joins TRBV10-3 to TRBJ2-7; 8 nucleotides line up with TRBD1. Germline V lookup: CDR1 ENHRY, CDR2 SYGVKD. V was pared by 4 bases and J by 0 bases, with 5 bases of the junction left unmatched. The CDR3 is 15 amino acids. CDR3 in DNA: TGTGCCATCAGTGCTTCCGGGACAGGCTCCTACGAGCAGTACTTC. It yields the protein CAISASGTGSYEQYF.

There are a few counts of this clone. This rearrangement joins TRBV4-2 to TRBJ2-3; 11 positions match TRBD2. There are 17 residues in the CDR3. CDR1 and CDR2 (germline): LGHNA, YNFKEQ. The V gene end was trimmed by 0 bases and the J gene end by 1 base; junction bases not matched to a gene: 3. The DNA of the CDR3 is TGTGCCAGCAGCCAAGAAGTGGGACTAGCGGGCACAGATACGCAGTATTTT. Translated: CASSQEVGLAGTDTQYF.

The CDR3 DNA follows: TGTGCCAGCAGCACCGGACAGGGGCAAAGTCCTCAGCATTTT. Translation: CASSTGQGQSPQHF. The chain employs TRBV7-2 and TRBJ1-5, with 9 bases matching TRBD1. The V and J ends lost 5 bases and 13 bases, in that order; junction bases with no gene match: 12. CDR3 length: 14 residues. Looked up from germline, CDR1 is SGHTA and CDR2 is FQGNSA.

This clone occurred a few times. This chain joins TRBV19 and TRBJ1-6; the match to TRBD1 covers 8 bases. V lost 5 bases and J lost 7; bases outside the gene matches: 4. Germline loops: CDR1 LNHDA, CDR2 SQIVND (reference sequence). This CDR3 comprises 14 residues. The CDR3 DNA reads TGTGCCAGTAGTCCGTGGGACAGGAATTCACCCCTCCACTTT. This encodes CASSPWDRNSPLHF.

J is TRBJ1-2 and V is TRBV29-1, with a tentative D call TRBD1 (6 bases). V gave up 2 bases and J gave up 10 bases, with 17 bases separating them. The CDR3 is 13 residues long. CDR1 and CDR2 from the germline V gene are SQVTM and ANQGSEA. CDR3 nucleotide sequence: TGCAGCGTTGAAACCCACCGACAGGAGCCCTACACCTTC. Its translation: CSVETHRQEPYTF.

The genes are TRBV2 and TRBJ2-1, with 8 nucleotides matching TRBD2. The CDR3 spans 18 residues. Germline assignment: CDR1 SNHLY and CDR2 FYNNEI. Unmatched junction bases numbered 21, after V lost 6 bases and J lost 8 bases. The CDR3 nucleotides are TGTGCCAGCAGCCCCGGGAGAGCGGGAGCGGTGAGTCGCGATGAGCAGTTCTTC. Its protein is CASSPGRAGAVSRDEQFF.

V gene TRBV27 combines with J gene TRBJ2-5; 8 nucleotides align to TRBD2. Germline CDR1 reads MNHEY; CDR2 reads SMNVEV (reference sequence). There are 15 residues in the CDR3. The V and J ends lost 4 bases and 3 bases, in that order; junction bases with no gene match: 7. CDR3 in DNA: TGTGCCAGCAGTTGGGTTAGCGGGACCAAAGAGACCCAGTACTTC. This sequence encodes CASSWVSGTKETQYF.

The chain is built from TRBV5-1 and TRBJ2-5; possibly TRBD2 for D (6 bases). The CDR3 has 14 residues. Trimming cost V 4 bases and J 4 bases, with 14 bases left between them. CDR1 is SGHRS, CDR2 YFSETQ, per germline. The CDR3 is CASSRGTFRETQYF. For the CDR3, the DNA is TGCGCCAGCAGCCGCGGGACTTTTCGAGAGACCCAGTACTTC.

The V gene is TRBV12-3 or TRBV12-4, the J gene TRBJ1-4; no reliable D call. This CDR3 is built from 11 residues. Trimming took off 5 bases at V and 4 bases at J, with 2 bases between the two ends. DNA for the CDR3: TGTGCCAGCAGTCATAATGAAAAACTGTTTTTT. Its translation is CASSHNEKLFF.

CDR3 amino acids: CATSRGWDRQNTEAFF. The CDR3 region has the DNA TGTGCCACCAGCAGAGGATGGGACAGACAGAACACTGAAGCTTTCTTT. This chain uses TRBV15 with TRBJ1-1; 7 nucleotides line up with TRBD1. The CDR3 loop spans 16 amino acids. The germline V gene has CDR1 LNHNV and CDR2 YYDKDF (reference sequence). Trimming took 1 base from V and 1 from J; bases not matched to a gene: 6.

V is TRBV2 and J is TRBJ1-3, with TRBD1 identical over 10 bases. Germline-derived CDR1 and CDR2 are SNHLY and FYNNEI. The CDR3 consists of 15 residues. V was clipped by 5 bases and J by 4 bases; unmatched bases: 5. The CDR3 DNA reads as TGTGCCAGCAGTCAGGACAGGGGGAGCGGAAACACCATATATTTT. The encoded protein is CASSQDRGSGNTIYF.

This clone has a handful of counts. The CDR3, as DNA: TGTGCCAGCAGCGCCTCGGGATTTGGCTACACCTTC. Protein product: CASSASGFGYTF. V and J are TRBV11-3 and TRBJ1-2; D gene unclear. CDR3 length: 12 residues. V was trimmed by 5 bases and J by 7 bases, leaving 11 bases between them. Germline CDR1 SGHNT, CDR2 YENEEA.

The rearrangement links TRBV29-1 to TRBJ1-1, with TRBD1 identical over 8 bases. Germline loops: CDR1 SQVTM, CDR2 ANQGSEA. The CDR3 is 14 residues long. The J segment lost 2 bases and the V segment lost 6 bases, leaving 8 bases of the junction unmatched. Written as DNA, the CDR3 is TGCAGCGTACGGGACAGGAGAGGAAACACTGAAGCTTTCTTT. Translated: CSVRDRRGNTEAFF.

The chain employs TRBV28 and TRBJ1-3, with 8 nucleotides matching TRBD1. V lost 3 bases to trimming and J lost 0 bases; unmatched junction nucleotides: 28. The CDR3 totals 24 residues. Germline-derived CDR1 and CDR2 are MDHEN and SYDVKM. The chain's CDR3 is CASSFRFRKTGTGPLRDSGNTIYF. The CDR3 coding sequence is TGTGCCAGCAGTTTCCGCTTCCGCAAAACCGGGACAGGTCCCCTGAGGGACTCTGGAAACACCATATATTTT.

The rearrangement links TRBV3-1 (or the pseudogene TRBV3-2) to TRBJ1-4, with D perhaps TRBD1 (5 bases). Per the germline V gene, CDR1 is LGHDT and CDR2 is YNNKEL (reference sequence). V gave up 4 bases and J gave up 8 bases, with 11 bases separating them. The CDR3 is made up of 13 amino acids. This CDR3 reads CASSLSGGEKLFF. CDR3 DNA: TGTGCCAGCAGCCTATCGGGGGGGGAAAAACTGTTTTTT.

The genes are TRBV2 and TRBJ1-5; possibly TRBD1 for D (5 bases). This CDR3 comprises 15 residues. Germline loops: CDR1 SNHLY, CDR2 FYNNEI. The V and J ends lost 8 bases and 0 bases respectively, with 14 bases between them. CDR3 sequence (DNA): TGTGCCAGCGAGCAAGGGGACTCTAGCAATCAGCCCCAGCATTTT. It yields the protein CASEQGDSSNQPQHF.

This clone appeared once. The chain carries TRBV30 and TRBJ2-3; 9 bases match TRBD1. The germline gives CDR1 GTSNPN, CDR2 SVGIG (reference sequence). The CDR3 is 15 amino acids. Losses at the gene ends were 4 bases for V and 1 base for J; bases not matched to a gene: 6. The CDR3, as DNA: TGTGCCTGGAACTTCGACAGGGGGGGCACAGATACGCAGTATTTT. It yields the protein CAWNFDRGGTDTQYF. The full variable domain, its missing parts supplied by reference TRBV30 and TRBJ2-3, is SQTIHQWPATLVQPVGSPLSLECTVEGTSNPNLYWYRQAAGRGLQLLFYSVGIGQISSEVPQNLSASRPQDRQFILSSKKLLLSDSGFYLCAWNFDRGGTDTQYFGPGTRLTVL.

The chain couples TRBV30 to TRBJ1-1, with a possible D match to TRBD1 (6 bases). This CDR3 contains 14 residues. Per germline, CDR1 GTSNPN and CDR2 SVGIG (reference sequence). Trimming removed 2 bases from V and 4 bases from J, with 14 bases in between. In DNA, the CDR3 is TGTGCCTGGAGTAGGGGGGGCCATGGCACTGAAGCTTTCTTT. Amino acids: CAWSRGGHGTEAFF.